A selection of T cell receptor beta chains follows, all from one sample in a study of Graves' ophthalmopathy and Graves' hyperthyroidism. MiXCR, applied by TCRdb to the multiplex PCR reads, yields one record per CDR3 protein. Of 200,000 to 250,000 distinct CDR3 sequences in the sample, roughly 21% were seen once. Material for sequencing was peripheral blood. The receptors originated from a woman between 45 and 60 years old with Graves' ophthalmopathy. CDR3s include the opening cysteine and the closing phenylalanine or tryptophan. A D gene is named only where the DNA matches it firmly. Size tells how often a clone was seen (once, few, many) or the class of an expanded clone, and some rows leave it out.

TRBJ2-2 | TRBD2 | TRBV5-1 | . | CASRRTSGIGELFF | TGCGCCAGCCGGCGGACTAGCGGGATCGGGGAGCTGTTTTTT
TRBJ1-2 | . | TRBV6-1 | many | CASSDRDRNTF | TGTGCCAGCAGTGATAGAGACCGAAACACCTTC
TRBJ2-5 | . | TRBV10-3 | many | CAISKGQYQETQYF | TGTGCCATCAGTAAAGGACAGTATCAAGAGACCCAGTACTTC
TRBJ2-2 | . | TRBV29-1 | many | CSVATGLNTGELFF | TGCAGCGTTGCCACGGGGCTCAACACCGGGGAGCTGTTTTTT
TRBJ2-3 | TRBD1 | TRBV4-1 | few | CASSQRTGGADSQYF | TGCGCCAGCAGCCAACGGACAGGAGGTGCAGATTCGCAGTATTTT
TRBJ2-7 | TRBD2 | TRBV7-3 | many | CASSSQAGGTYEQYF | TGTGCCAGCAGCTCTCAAGCGGGAGGGACCTACGAGCAGTACTTC
TRBJ2-7 | TRBD2 | TRBV5-1 | . | CASSLGLAGDLKYF | TGCGCCAGCAGCTTAGGCCTAGCGGGAGACCTTAAGTACTTC
TRBJ1-5 | TRBD1 | TRBV12-3/TRBV12-4 | . | CASTPGQVANQPQHF | TGTGCCAGCACCCCAGGACAGGTTGCCAATCAGCCCCAGCATTTT
TRBJ2-6 | TRBD1 | TRBV28 | . | CASHRDRTFGANVLTF | TGTGCCAGCCATCGGGACAGGACTTTTGGGGCCAACGTCCTGACTTTC
TRBJ1-1 | . | TRBV12-3/TRBV12-4 | many | CASTLDPGARTEAFF | TGTGCCAGCACCTTAGACCCGGGGGCGCGGACTGAAGCTTTCTTT
TRBJ1-1 | TRBD1 | TRBV6-1 | . | CASSPRQGGASEAFF | TGTGCCAGCAGTCCGAGACAGGGGGGGGCCTCTGAAGCTTTCTTT
TRBJ2-7 | . | TRBV3-1 | . | CASSKTTYEQYF | TGTGCCAGCAGTAAGACAACCTACGAGCAGTACTTC
TRBJ1-2 | . | TRBV28 | . | CASSPQGLEDYGYTF | TGTGCCAGCAGTCCACAGGGCCTGGAAGACTATGGCTACACCTTC
TRBJ1-3 | . | TRBV3-1 | few | CASSQASYSGNTIYF | TGTGCCAGCAGCCAAGCGAGCTACTCTGGAAACACCATATATTTT
TRBJ2-7 | TRBD1 | TRBV19 | many | CASSIDSGTGGEQYF | TGTGCCAGTAGTATAGACTCCGGGACAGGGGGCGAGCAGTACTTC
TRBJ2-5 | . | TRBV6-1 | many | CASSPSWGPLETQYF | TGTGCCAGCTCCCCTTCGTGGGGGCCCCTGGAGACCCAGTACTTC
TRBJ1-6 | . | TRBV30 | many | CAWGAHSNSPLHF | TGTGCCTGGGGGGCCCACTCTAATTCACCCCTCCACTTT
TRBJ1-1 | . | TRBV27 | many | CASSLLGNHPRPAFF | TGTGCCAGCAGTTTATTGGGGAACCACCCCCGGCCTGCTTTCTTT
TRBJ1-1 | . | TRBV27 | . | CASSFSQRNTEAFF | TGTGCCAGCAGTTTTTCTCAGCGGAACACTGAAGCTTTCTTT
TRBJ2-2 | . | TRBV2 | once | CASSPGFDGELFF | TGTGCCAGCAGTCCAGGGTTTGACGGGGAGCTGTTTTTT
TRBJ1-3 | . | TRBV6-2/TRBV6-3 | many | CASSYGLGASGNTIYF | TGTGCCAGCAGTTACGGGCTGGGAGCCTCTGGAAACACCATATATTTT
TRBJ1-1 | . | TRBV18 | . | CASSPSLGDTEAFF | TGTGCCAGCTCACCTTCATTGGGGGACACTGAAGCTTTCTTT
TRBJ1-2 | . | TRBV2 | many | CASSVSAYGYTF | TGTGCCAGCAGTGTCAGTGCCTATGGCTACACCTTC
TRBJ1-2 | . | TRBV9 | . | CASSVGSTTHGYTF | TGTGCCAGCAGCGTCGGGTCGACAACCCATGGCTACACCTTC
TRBJ2-5 | TRBD1 | TRBV7-7 | many | CASSSPGQGALPYF | TGTGCTAGCAGCTCTCCGGGACAGGGGGCCTTACCGTACTTC
TRBJ1-5 | . | TRBV4-1 | . | CASSHGWARQPQHF | TGCGCCAGCAGCCACGGGTGGGCACGACAGCCCCAGCATTTT
TRBJ2-7 | TRBD2 | TRBV12-3/TRBV12-4 | many | CASSLTSGGSYEQYF | TGTGCCAGCAGCTTGACTAGCGGGGGCTCCTACGAGCAGTACTTC
TRBJ2-7 | . | TRBV6-1 | many | CAGSRTLSSYEQYF | TGTGCCGGCAGTCGGACACTGAGCTCCTACGAGCAGTACTTC
TRBJ1-5 | . | TRBV10-3 | . | CAASSRNQPQHF | TGTGCCGCCTCAAGCAGAAATCAGCCCCAGCATTTT
TRBJ2-2 | TRBD2 | TRBV28 | many | CASTGGRGNTGELFF | TGTGCCAGCACAGGCGGGAGAGGGAACACCGGGGAGCTGTTTTTT
TRBJ2-7 | TRBD2 | TRBV28 | once | CASSSPSGTRGYEQYF | TGTGCCAGCAGTTCTCCCTCCGGGACTAGGGGGTACGAGCAGTACTTC
TRBJ2-5 | . | TRBV20-1 | . | CSASDRSPQETQYF | TGCAGTGCTAGTGATAGGAGTCCCCAAGAGACGCAGTACTTC
TRBJ1-5 | TRBD1 | TRBV7-2 | many | CASSLATGANQPQHF | TGTGCCAGCAGCTTAGCTACAGGGGCGAATCAGCCCCAGCATTTT
TRBJ2-7 | . | TRBV30 | many | CAWKNPGDAYEQYF | TGTGCCTGGAAGAATCCGGGAGACGCCTACGAGCAGTACTTC
TRBJ1-2 | . | TRBV7-9 | many | CASSFRGRDYGYTF | TGTGCCAGCAGCTTTAGGGGGAGGGATTATGGCTACACCTTC
TRBJ2-7 | TRBD1 | TRBV27 | many | CASSVTQGQGSYEQYF | TGTGCCAGCAGTGTAACCCAGGGACAGGGATCCTACGAGCAGTACTTC
TRBJ1-1 | . | TRBV5-1 | many | CASSFEGSEAFF | TGCGCCAGCAGCTTCGAAGGATCTGAAGCTTTCTTT
TRBJ2-7 | TRBD2 | TRBV6-5 | few | CASSFGTSPYEQYF | TGTGCCAGCAGTTTTGGGACTAGCCCCTACGAGCAGTACTTC
TRBJ1-1 | TRBD1 | TRBV7-9 | . | CASSLASYQGAAFF | TGTGCCAGCAGCTTAGCCTCCTACCAGGGGGCCGCTTTCTTT